Given below is one T cell receptor beta chain in context. The study made its TCR cDNA through 5'RACE template switching. That step introduced a universal primer site along with UMIs. TCRdb passed the 5' RACE reads through MiXCR, listing each CDR3 protein once. The sample holds around 550,000 distinct CDR3 sequences, about 19% seen once. J was trimmed by 4 bases and V by 7 bases; bases with no gene match: 11. The CDR3 has 15 amino acids. The source of the sample is a study of T cells after yellow fever vaccination. Turning to the study itself: When fractions had low cell numbers, they were prepared with SMART-Seq v4 Ultra Low Input.

This material consisted of PBMCs, taken 15 days after the yellow fever booster vaccination. The TCR sequence derives from a young man who received the YFV17D yellow fever vaccine. The rearrangement uses TRBV23-1 and TRBJ1-2; the match to TRBD1 covers 8 bases. TRBV23-1 is an open reading frame whose function is uncertain. The DNA of the CDR3 is TGCGCCAGCAACGCCGCAGGGGGCGCATTCTATGGCTACACCTTC. Translating it yields CASNAAGGAFYGYTF.